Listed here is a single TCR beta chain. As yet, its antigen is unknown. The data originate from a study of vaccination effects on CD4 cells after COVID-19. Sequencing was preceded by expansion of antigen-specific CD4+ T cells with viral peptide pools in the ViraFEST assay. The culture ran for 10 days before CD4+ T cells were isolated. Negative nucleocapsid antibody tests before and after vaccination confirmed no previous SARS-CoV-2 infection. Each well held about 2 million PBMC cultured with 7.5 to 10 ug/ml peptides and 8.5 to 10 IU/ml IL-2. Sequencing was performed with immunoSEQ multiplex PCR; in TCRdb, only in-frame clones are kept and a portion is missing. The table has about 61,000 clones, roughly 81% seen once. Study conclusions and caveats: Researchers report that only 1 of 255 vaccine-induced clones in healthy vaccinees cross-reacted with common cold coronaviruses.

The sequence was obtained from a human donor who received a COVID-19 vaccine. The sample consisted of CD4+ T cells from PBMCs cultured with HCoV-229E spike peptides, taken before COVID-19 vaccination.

CDR3 in amino acids: CASSDTGTGENYGYTF. The CDR3 DNA follows: TGTGCCAGCAGTGACACCGGGACAGGGGAAAACTATGGCTACACCTTC. This chain links TRBV25-1 with TRBJ1-2; TRBD1 matches 10 bases. Germline trimming cut 3 bases from V and 2 bases from J; bases unmatched to any gene: 6. Germline lookup yields CDR1 MGHDK and CDR2 SYGVNS. The CDR3 covers 16 residues.